The 8 T cell receptor beta chains reported below all come from one sample, sequenced in a study of blood T cell repertoires in COVID-19. Profiling relied on immunoSEQ multiplex PCR, and the TCRdb table lists in-frame clones only, not all of them. The data hold fewer than 200,000 clones, with 65% to 85% observed a single time. The specimen sequenced was peripheral blood. Receptor source: a woman aged 70-85 years who had recovered from COVID-19.

This clone was recorded a few times. CDR3 DNA: TGTGCCAGCAGCCGTCGGGAGGGCGAGCAGTACTTC. Its protein product is CASSRREGEQYF. The V call is TRBV25-1, the J call TRBJ2-7; the match to TRBD2 covers 8 bases. Germline CDR1 and CDR2: MGHDK and SYGVNS. With V trimmed by 6 bases and J by 6 bases, 4 bases remained unmatched. CDR3 length: 12 amino acids.

The chain has TRBV18 and TRBJ1-1; 7 nucleotides match TRBD1. Losses at the gene ends were 2 bases for V and 5 bases for J; bases not matched to a gene: 2. This CDR3 spans 13 amino acids. Germline CDR1 KGHSH, CDR2 LQKENI. CDR3 loop: CASSPEGATEAFF. CDR3 sequence (DNA): TGTGCCAGCTCACCAGAGGGGGCGACTGAAGCTTTCTTT.

The V and J genes are TRBV18 and TRBJ1-6, with D perhaps TRBD1 (6 bases). The CDR3 contains 13 residues. CDR1 and CDR2 from the germline V gene are KGHSH and LQKENI. V lost 6 bases and J lost 10, with 13 bases in between. As DNA, the CDR3 is TGTGCCAGCTCGGCAGACAGGCGGTCACCCCTCCACTTT. It yields the protein CASSADRRSPLHF.

The V and J genes are TRBV18 and TRBJ1-2; maybe TRBD1 (6 bases). The CDR3 totals 16 residues. Germline V CDR1 and CDR2: KGHSH, LQKENI. V was clipped by 2 bases and J by 4 bases, with 17 bases between them. This CDR3 is CASSPAGAPGGYGYTF. Written as DNA, the CDR3 is TGTGCCAGCTCACCAGCGGGGGCCCCCGGCGGCTATGGCTACACCTTC.

The chain is built from TRBV19 and TRBJ2-5, with 8 bases aligning to TRBD2. V gave up 3 bases and J gave up 4 bases; unmatched junction bases: 10. Germline-derived CDR1 and CDR2 are LNHDA and SQIVND (reference sequence). The CDR3 spans 16 residues. The chain's CDR3 is CASSIPRGLGGETQYF. The CDR3 DNA reads as TGTGCCAGTAGTATCCCCAGGGGACTAGGGGGAGAGACCCAGTACTTC.

The rearrangement joins TRBV5-8 to TRBJ2-1; the D gene is possibly TRBD2 (5 bases). The CDR3 is made up of 14 amino acids. Germline assignment: CDR1 SGHTS and CDR2 YDEGEE. V dropped 0 bases and J dropped 4 bases, with 8 bases sitting between them. CDR3 sequence reads: CASSLGRAYNEQFF. The CDR3 nucleotides read TGTGCCAGCAGCTTGGGGCGGGCGTACAATGAGCAGTTCTTC.

The gene calls are TRBV19 and TRBJ1-5; no firm D call. Germline V gene sequence: CDR1 LNHDA, CDR2 SQIVND (reference sequence). This CDR3 is 14 amino acids long. Trimming stripped 3 bases from V and 3 bases from J, with 9 bases between. CDR3 sequence: CASSIWRLNQPQHF. Here the CDR3 DNA reads TGTGCCAGTAGTATTTGGCGACTCAATCAGCCCCAGCATTTT.

The gene calls are TRBV5-4 and TRBJ1-2; D possibly corresponds to TRBD1 (5 bases). This CDR3 contains 15 residues. Trimming left V 0 bases short and J 0 bases short, with 9 bases between. Germline CDR1 reads SGHNT; CDR2 reads YYREEE (reference sequence). CDR3 protein: CASSLGGASNYGYTF. For the CDR3, the DNA is TGTGCCAGCAGCTTGGGCGGGGCCTCTAACTATGGCTACACCTTC.